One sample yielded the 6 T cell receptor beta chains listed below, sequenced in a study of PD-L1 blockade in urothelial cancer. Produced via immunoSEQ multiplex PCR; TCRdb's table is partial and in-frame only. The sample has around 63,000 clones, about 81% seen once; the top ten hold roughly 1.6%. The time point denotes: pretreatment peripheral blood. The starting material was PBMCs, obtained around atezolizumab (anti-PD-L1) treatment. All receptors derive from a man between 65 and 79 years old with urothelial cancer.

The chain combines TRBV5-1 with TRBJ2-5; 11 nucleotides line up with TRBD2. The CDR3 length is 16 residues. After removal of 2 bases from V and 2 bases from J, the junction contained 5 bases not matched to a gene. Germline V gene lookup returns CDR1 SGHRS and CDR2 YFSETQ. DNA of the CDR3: TGCGCCAGCAGCTTCGGAATAGCGGGAGGGCAAGAGACCCAGTACTTC. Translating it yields CASSFGIAGGQETQYF.

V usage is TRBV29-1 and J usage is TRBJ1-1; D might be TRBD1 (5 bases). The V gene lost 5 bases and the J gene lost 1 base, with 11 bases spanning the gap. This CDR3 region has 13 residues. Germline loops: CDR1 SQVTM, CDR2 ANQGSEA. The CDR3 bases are TGCAGCGTTCGTGGACATACGAACACTGAAGCTTTCTTT. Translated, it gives CSVRGHTNTEAFF.

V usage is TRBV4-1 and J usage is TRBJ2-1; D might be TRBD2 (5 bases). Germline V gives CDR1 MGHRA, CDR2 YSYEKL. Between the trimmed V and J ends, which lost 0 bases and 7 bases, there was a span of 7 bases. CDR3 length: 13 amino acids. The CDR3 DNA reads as TGCGCCAGCAGCCAAGAGTGGAGGAATGAGCAGTTCTTC. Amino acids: CASSQEWRNEQFF.

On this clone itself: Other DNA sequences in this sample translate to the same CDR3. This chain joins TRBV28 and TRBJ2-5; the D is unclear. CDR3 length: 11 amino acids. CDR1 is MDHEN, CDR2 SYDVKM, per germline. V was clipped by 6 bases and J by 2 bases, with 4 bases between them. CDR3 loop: CASSLQETQYF. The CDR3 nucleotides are TGTGCCAGCAGCCTGCAAGAGACCCAGTACTTC.

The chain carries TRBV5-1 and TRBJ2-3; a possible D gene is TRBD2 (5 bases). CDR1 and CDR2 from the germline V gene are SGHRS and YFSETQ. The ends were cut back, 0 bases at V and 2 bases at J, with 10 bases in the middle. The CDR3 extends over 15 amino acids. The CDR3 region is CASSLVAGPTDTQYF. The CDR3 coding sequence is TGCGCCAGCAGCTTGGTTGCGGGTCCCACAGATACGCAGTATTTT.

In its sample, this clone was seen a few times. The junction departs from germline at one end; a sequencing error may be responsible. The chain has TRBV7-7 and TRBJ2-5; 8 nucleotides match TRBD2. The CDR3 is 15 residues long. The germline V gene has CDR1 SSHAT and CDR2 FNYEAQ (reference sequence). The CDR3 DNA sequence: TGTGCTAGCAGTCCTGGACTAGCCGGAGGGGAGACCCAGTACTTC. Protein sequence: CASSPGLAGGETQYF. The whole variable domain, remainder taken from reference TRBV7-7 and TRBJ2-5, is GAGVSQSPRYKVTKRGQDVTLRCDPISSHATLYWYQQALGQGPEFLTYFNYEAQPDKSGLPSDRFSAERPEGSISTLTIQRTEQRDSAMYRCASSPGLAGGETQYFGPGTRLLVL.